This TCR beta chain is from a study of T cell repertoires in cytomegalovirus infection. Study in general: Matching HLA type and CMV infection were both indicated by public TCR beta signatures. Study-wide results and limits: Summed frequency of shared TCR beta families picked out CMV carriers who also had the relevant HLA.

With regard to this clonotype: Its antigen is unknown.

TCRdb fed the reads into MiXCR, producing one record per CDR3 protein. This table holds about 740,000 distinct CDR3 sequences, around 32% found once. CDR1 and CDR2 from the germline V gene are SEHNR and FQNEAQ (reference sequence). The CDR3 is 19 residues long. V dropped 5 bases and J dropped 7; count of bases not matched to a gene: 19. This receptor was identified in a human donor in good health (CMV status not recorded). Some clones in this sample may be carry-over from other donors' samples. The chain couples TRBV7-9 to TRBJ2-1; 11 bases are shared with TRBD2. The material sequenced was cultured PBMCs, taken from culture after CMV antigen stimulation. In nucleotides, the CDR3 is TGTGCCAGCAGCCCTAATGGGACTAGCGGTCGTTGGCATCGGAATGAGCAGTTCTTC. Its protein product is CASSPNGTSGRWHRNEQFF.